Listed below are T cell receptor beta chains from one sample, sequenced in a study of cytomegalovirus exposure and HLA in healthy donors. Repertoires were generated with immunoSEQ multiplex PCR, while TCRdb's copy carries only in-frame clones and drops some. Here the sample spans roughly 100,000 clones, roughly three quarters being singletons. The sequenced sample was PBMCs. These receptor sequences come from a woman aged 18-29 years in good health and CMV-seropositive. Each CDR3 is given with its conserved first and last residue. Each record gives: CDR3 length, clone size, V gene, J gene, D gene, CDR3 DNA, CDR3 protein. D genes are given only for firm matches. The size of a clone is reported for some rows only, either as once, few or many, or as a class for expanded clones.

13	.	TRBV5-1	TRBJ1-1	.	TGCGCCAGCAGCTTGAGGGGGACCACTGAAGCTTTCTTT	CASSLRGTTEAFF
15	.	TRBV5-1	TRBJ1-1	TRBD1	TGCGCCAGCAGCCTCCTAACCGGGACAGGGGCTGAAGCTTTCTTT	CASSLLTGTGAEAFF
14	.	TRBV6-5	TRBJ2-7	.	TGTGCCAGCAGTCGCTATGAGGGCCACTACGAGCAGTACTTC	CASSRYEGHYEQYF
14	.	TRBV19	TRBJ2-1	TRBD2	TGTGCCAGTAGGGGACTAGCGGGAGCTGGTGAGCAGTTCTTC	CASRGLAGAGEQFF
16	.	TRBV7-2	TRBJ2-3	TRBD2	TGTGCCAGCAGCTTAGAGGTAGCGGGAGGGCTAGATACGCAGTATTTT	CASSLEVAGGLDTQYF
13	.	TRBV4-1	TRBJ1-2	.	TGCGCCAGCAGCCAAGATCTGACGACAGGTTACACCTTC	CASSQDLTTGYTF
16	.	TRBV6-6	TRBJ1-5	.	TGTGCCAGCAGACTGGGTGGGGACAACGCCTATCAGCCCCAGCATTTT	CASRLGGDNAYQPQHF
12	few	TRBV18	TRBJ2-2	.	TGTGCCAGCTCACTAGAGATCGGGGAGCTGTTTTTT	CASSLEIGELFF
11	.	TRBV29-1	TRBJ2-7	TRBD1	TGCAGCGCGGGACAGCCCTACGAGCAGTACTTC	CSAGQPYEQYF
15	.	TRBV9	TRBJ2-7	TRBD2	TGTGCCAGCAGCGTAGAATCCAGCGGGGGGTACGAGCAGTACTTC	CASSVESSGGYEQYF
9	.	TRBV6-1	TRBJ2-3	.	TGTGCCAGCGAGGATACGCAGTATTTT	CASEDTQYF
18	.	TRBV5-1	TRBJ2-7	.	TGCGCCAGCAGCCTACGAGAAATCCAGGGGCCGACCGCCTACGAGCAGTACTTC	CASSLREIQGPTAYEQYF
16	few	TRBV9	TRBJ2-2	TRBD2	TGTGCCAGCAGCGTTCTAGCGGGAGGTCTCACCGGGGAGCTGTTTTTT	CASSVLAGGLTGELFF
14	few	TRBV12-5	TRBJ1-1	.	TGTGCTAGTGGTTTGCGGTTCTCTGGCACTGAAGCTTTCTTT	CASGLRFSGTEAFF
14	.	TRBV5-4	TRBJ2-4	.	TGTGCCAGCAGCTTGGGGGGCCCCAAAAACATTCAGTACTTC	CASSLGGPKNIQYF
14	.	TRBV10-3	TRBJ2-7	TRBD2	TGTGCCATCAGTGCCGGGGGGGCCTCCTACGAGCAGTACTTC	CAISAGGASYEQYF
17	few	TRBV30	TRBJ2-7	TRBD1	TGTGCCTGGAGTGGCGGGACAGGGGGGAGACGGTCCTACGAGCAGTACTTC	CAWSGGTGGRRSYEQYF
15	.	TRBV4-1	TRBJ2-3	.	TGCGCCAGCACCGCGCGGATCTCTAGCACAGATACGCAGTATTTT	CASTARISSTDTQYF
16	.	TRBV2	TRBJ1-2	TRBD1	TGTGCCAGCGACGAGCCCTGGACAGGGATTAACTATGGCTACACCTTC	CASDEPWTGINYGYTF
16	few	TRBV4-2	TRBJ2-1	TRBD2	TGTGCCAGCAGCCAAGAAGGGACTAGCGGGCACAATGAGCAGTTCTTC	CASSQEGTSGHNEQFF
14	.	TRBV15	TRBJ1-5	.	TGTGCCACCAGCAGAGAATATAGCAATCAGCCCCAGCATTTT	CATSREYSNQPQHF
14	.	TRBV9	TRBJ2-3	.	TGTGCCACCTCCCGAACGGGAAGCACAGATACGCAGTATTTT	CATSRTGSTDTQYF
12	.	TRBV2	TRBJ2-1	.	TGTGCCAGCGTAGCCATTCCGGATGAGCAGTTCTTC	CASVAIPDEQFF
14	.	TRBV5-4	TRBJ2-5	TRBD2	TGTGCCAGCAGCCTCCGGGACTATCAAGAGACCCAGTACTTC	CASSLRDYQETQYF
14	.	TRBV25-1	TRBJ2-1	TRBD2	TGTGCCAGCAGTCATCTAGCGGGGTGGAATGAGCAGTTCTTC	CASSHLAGWNEQFF
13	.	TRBV5-6	TRBJ2-5	.	TGTGCCAGCAGCTTGGGTCAGAGGGAGACCCAGTACTTC	CASSLGQRETQYF
14	.	TRBV15	TRBJ2-7	.	TGTGCCACCAGCAGAGAGACAGGCGGCTACGAGCAGTACTTC	CATSRETGGYEQYF